One and the same sample provided the 6 T cell receptor beta chains below, sequenced in a study of OX40 agonist ivuxolimab in advanced cancers. Profiled with immunoSEQ multiplex PCR; TCRdb holds only in-frame clones, not every one. Of around 44,000 clones in the sample, 80% to 90% were seen once. The specimen was CD4+ or CD8+ T cells sorted from blood, collected in a trial of the OX40 agonist ivuxolimab. All receptors come from an adult with an advanced solid tumor such as melanoma, head and neck, liver or kidney cancer.

This chain's CDR3 is CASSYSTGRDNSPLHF. In DNA, the CDR3 is TGTGCCAGCAGTTACTCGACCGGGAGAGACAACTCACCCCTCCACTTT. The chain employs TRBV6-7 and TRBJ1-6; D is ambiguous. TRBV6-7 is given ORF status, its function remaining uncertain. The CDR3 spans 16 residues. V was shortened by 0 bases and J by 10 bases, with 16 bases between the two germline ends.

V and J are TRBV7-2 and TRBJ1-4; D perhaps matches TRBD1 (6 bases). V lost 6 bases to trimming and J lost 6 bases, with 17 bases between them. Looked up from germline, CDR1 is SGHTA and CDR2 is FQGNSA. The CDR3 totals 15 residues. DNA for the CDR3: TGTGCCAGCAGTCTTGTAGGGGGGGAGGATGAAAAACTGTTTTTT. Protein product: CASSLVGGEDEKLFF.

J is TRBJ2-7 and V is TRBV29-1; D is perhaps TRBD1 (5 bases). V lost 6 bases and J 0 bases, leaving 15 bases between the germline ends. This CDR3 has 14 residues. CDR1 SQVTM and CDR2 ANQGSEA come from the germline V gene. The CDR3 DNA follows: TGCAGCGTATTGACAGCGAGATCCTCCTACGAGCAGTACTTC. Translating it yields CSVLTARSSYEQYF.

The chain carries TRBV11-2 and TRBJ2-4; 10 bases align to TRBD2. CDR3 length: 17 residues. CDR1 and CDR2 from the germline V gene are SGHAT and FQNNGV. Trimming cost V 1 base and J 6 bases; bases outside gene matches: 9. The CDR3 DNA reads as TGTGCCAGCAGCTTAGTAGTCCTCACTAGCGGGGTAAACATTCAGTACTTC. This codes for CASSLVVLTSGVNIQYF. The entire variable domain, with the rest obtained from reference TRBV11-2 and TRBJ2-4, is as follows: EAGVAQSPRYKIIEKRQSVAFWCNPISGHATLYWYQQILGQGPKLLIQFQNNGVVDDSQLPKDRFSAERLKGVDSTLKIQPAKLEDSAVYLCASSLVVLTSGVNIQYFGAGTRLSVL.

This clone was picked up one time. The chain combines TRBV7-3 with TRBJ2-1; no firm D call. Per the germline V gene, CDR1 is SGHTA and CDR2 is FQGTGA. V was clipped by 6 bases and J by 12 bases, with 21 bases between them. The CDR3 loop spans 14 amino acids. As DNA, the CDR3 is TGTGCCAGCAGTCCCGACCCGGCCCCGGCGAGGCAGTTCTTC. It is translated as CASSPDPAPARQFF.

The chain links TRBV7-2 to TRBJ2-3, with 9 bases that match TRBD2. J lost 9 bases, V lost 5 bases, and 3 bases had no gene match. CDR3 size: 12 residues. Germline CDR1 reads SGHTA; CDR2 reads FQGNSA. The chain's CDR3 is CASSPLAGTQYF. The CDR3 bases are TGTGCCAGCAGCCCGCTAGCGGGGACGCAGTATTTT. Based on the CDR3 plus reference TRBV7-2 and TRBJ2-3, the full variable domain is GAGVSQSPSNKVTEKGKDVELRCDPISGHTALYWYRQSLGQGLEFLIYFQGNSAPDKSGLPSDRFSAERTGGSVSTLTIQRTQQEDSAVYLCASSPLAGTQYFGPGTRLTVL.